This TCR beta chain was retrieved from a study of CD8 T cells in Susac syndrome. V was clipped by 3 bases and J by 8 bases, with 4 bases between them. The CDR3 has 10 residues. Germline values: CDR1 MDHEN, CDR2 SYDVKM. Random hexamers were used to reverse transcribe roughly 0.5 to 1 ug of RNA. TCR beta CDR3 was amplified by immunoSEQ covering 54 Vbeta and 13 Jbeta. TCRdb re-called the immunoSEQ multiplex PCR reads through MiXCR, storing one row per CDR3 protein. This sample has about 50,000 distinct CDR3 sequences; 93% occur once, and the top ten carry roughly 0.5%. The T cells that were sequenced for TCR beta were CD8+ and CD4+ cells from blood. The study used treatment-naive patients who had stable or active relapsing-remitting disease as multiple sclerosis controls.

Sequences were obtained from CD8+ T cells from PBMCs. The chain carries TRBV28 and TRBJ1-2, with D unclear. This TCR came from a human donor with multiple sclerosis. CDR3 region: CASSFKGYTF. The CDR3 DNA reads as TGTGCCAGCAGTTTTAAGGGCTACACCTTC.